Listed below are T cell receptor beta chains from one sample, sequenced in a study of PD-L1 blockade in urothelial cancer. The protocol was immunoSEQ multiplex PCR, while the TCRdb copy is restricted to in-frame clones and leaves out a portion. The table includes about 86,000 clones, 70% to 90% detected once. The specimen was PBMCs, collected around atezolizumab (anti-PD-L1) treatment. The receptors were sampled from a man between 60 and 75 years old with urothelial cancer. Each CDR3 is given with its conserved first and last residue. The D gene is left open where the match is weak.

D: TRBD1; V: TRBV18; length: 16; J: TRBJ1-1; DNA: TGTGCCAGCTCACAAGGGACAGCTTCGACTGGAACTGAAGCTTTCTTT; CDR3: CASSQGTASTGTEAFF
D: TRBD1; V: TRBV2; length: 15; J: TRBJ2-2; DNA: TGTGCCAGCAGGGTTGGACAGGCGAACACCGGGGAGCTGTTTTTT; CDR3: CASRVGQANTGELFF
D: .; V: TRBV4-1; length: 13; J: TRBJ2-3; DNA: TGCGCCAGCAGCCAAGGGGACTTTCATACGCAGTATTTT; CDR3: CASSQGDFHTQYF
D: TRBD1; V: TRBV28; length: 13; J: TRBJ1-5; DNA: TGTGCCAGCGGCACAGGGGCGGGTCAGCCCCAGCATTTT; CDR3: CASGTGAGQPQHF
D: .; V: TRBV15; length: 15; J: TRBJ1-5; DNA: TGTGCCACCAGCCATGGCCCCGGGGGGAATCAGCCCCAGCATTTT; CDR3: CATSHGPGGNQPQHF
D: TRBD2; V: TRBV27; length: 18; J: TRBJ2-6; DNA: TGTGCCAGCAGTTCCCCCCCGGGGGGGGGCTTTGGGGCCAACGTCCTGACTTTC; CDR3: CASSSPPGGGFGANVLTF
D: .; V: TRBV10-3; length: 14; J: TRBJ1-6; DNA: TGTGCCATCAAGGAGGCAGGGGATAATTCACCCCTCCACTTT; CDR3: CAIKEAGDNSPLHF
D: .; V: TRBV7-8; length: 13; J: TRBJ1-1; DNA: TGTGCCAGCAGCTTCTCCCGTTTTACTGAAGCTTTCTTT; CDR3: CASSFSRFTEAFF
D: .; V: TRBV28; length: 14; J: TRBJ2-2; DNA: TGTGCCAGCAAACGCGGAGGGGTCACCGGGGAGCTGTTTTTT; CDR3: CASKRGGVTGELFF
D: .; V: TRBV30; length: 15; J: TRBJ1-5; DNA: TGTGCCTGGAGTGTAAATACAGGAAGGGATCAGCCCCAGCATTTT; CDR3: CAWSVNTGRDQPQHF
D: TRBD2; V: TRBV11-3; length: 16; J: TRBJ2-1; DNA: TGTGCCAGCAGCCCCCGGCGGCGGGGGGACCACAATGAGCAGTTCTTC; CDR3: CASSPRRRGDHNEQFF